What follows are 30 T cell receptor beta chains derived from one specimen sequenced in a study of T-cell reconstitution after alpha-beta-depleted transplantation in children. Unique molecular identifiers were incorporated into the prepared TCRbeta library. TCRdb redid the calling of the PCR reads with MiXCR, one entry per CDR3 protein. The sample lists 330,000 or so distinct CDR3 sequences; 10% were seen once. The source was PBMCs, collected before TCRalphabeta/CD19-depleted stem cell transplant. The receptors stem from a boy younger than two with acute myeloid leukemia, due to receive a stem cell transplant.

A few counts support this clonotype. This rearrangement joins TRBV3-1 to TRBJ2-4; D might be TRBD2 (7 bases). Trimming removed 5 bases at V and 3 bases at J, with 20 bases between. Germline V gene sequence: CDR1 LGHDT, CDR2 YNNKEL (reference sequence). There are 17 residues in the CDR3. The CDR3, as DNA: TGTGCCAGCAGCTTTCCTCTAACGGGGGGCCACAAAAACATTCAGTACTTC. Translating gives CASSFPLTGGHKNIQYF. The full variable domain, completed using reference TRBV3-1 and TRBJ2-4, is DTAVSQTPKYLVTQMGNDKSIKCEQNLGHDTMYWYKQDSKKFLKIMFSYNNKELIINETVPNRFSPKSPDKAHLNLHINSLELGDSAVYFCASSFPLTGGHKNIQYFGAGTRLSVL.

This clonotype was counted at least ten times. The CDR3 loop reads CASSPVPGLALDTQYF. In DNA form, the CDR3 reads TGTGCCAGCAGCCCTGTCCCGGGACTAGCGCTAGATACGCAGTATTTT. V usage is TRBV7-2 and J usage is TRBJ2-3, with 10 bases that match TRBD2. Losses at the gene ends were 5 bases for V and 5 bases for J; bases not matched to a gene: 10. Per germline, CDR1 SGHTA and CDR2 FQGNSA. This CDR3 is built from 16 residues.

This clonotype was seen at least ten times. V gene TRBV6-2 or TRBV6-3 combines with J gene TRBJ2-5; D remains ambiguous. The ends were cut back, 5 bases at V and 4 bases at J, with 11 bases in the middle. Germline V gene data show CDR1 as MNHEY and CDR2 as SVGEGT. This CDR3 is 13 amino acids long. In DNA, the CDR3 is TGTGCCAGCAGTCCGCAACCGCGAGAGACCCAGTACTTC. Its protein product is CASSPQPRETQYF.

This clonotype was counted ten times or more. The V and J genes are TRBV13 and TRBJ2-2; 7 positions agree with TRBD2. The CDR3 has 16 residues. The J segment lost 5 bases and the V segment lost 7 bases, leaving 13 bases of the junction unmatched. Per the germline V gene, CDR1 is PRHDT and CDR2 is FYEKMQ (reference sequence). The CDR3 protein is CASTTSGTAETGELFF. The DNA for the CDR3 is TGTGCCAGCACGACCAGCGGGACCGCTGAGACCGGGGAGCTGTTTTTT.

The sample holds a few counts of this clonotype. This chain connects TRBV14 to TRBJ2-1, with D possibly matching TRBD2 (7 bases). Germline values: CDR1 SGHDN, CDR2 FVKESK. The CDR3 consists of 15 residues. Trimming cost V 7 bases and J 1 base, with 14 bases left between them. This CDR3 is CASNRGGSSYNEQFF. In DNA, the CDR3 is TGTGCCAGCAATAGGGGGGGGAGTTCCTACAATGAGCAGTTCTTC.

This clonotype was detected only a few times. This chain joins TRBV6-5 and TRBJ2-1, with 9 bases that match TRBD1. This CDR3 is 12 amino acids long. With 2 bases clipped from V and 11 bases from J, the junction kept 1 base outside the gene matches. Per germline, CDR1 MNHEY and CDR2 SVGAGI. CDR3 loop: CASSYGQGKQFF. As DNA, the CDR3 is TGTGCCAGCAGTTACGGACAGGGGAAGCAGTTCTTC.

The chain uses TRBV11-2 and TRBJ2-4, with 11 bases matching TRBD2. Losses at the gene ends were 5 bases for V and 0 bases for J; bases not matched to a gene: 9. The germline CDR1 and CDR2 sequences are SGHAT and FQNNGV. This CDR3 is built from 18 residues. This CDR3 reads CASSLGLAEILAKNIQYF. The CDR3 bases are TGTGCCAGCAGCCTGGGACTAGCGGAGATACTAGCCAAAAACATTCAGTACTTC.

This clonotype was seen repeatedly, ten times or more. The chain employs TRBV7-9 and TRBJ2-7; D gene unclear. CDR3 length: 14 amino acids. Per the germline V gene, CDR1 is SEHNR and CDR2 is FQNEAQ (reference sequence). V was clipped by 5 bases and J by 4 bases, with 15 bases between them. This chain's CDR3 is CASSQVVRSYEQYF. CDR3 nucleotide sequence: TGTGCCAGCAGCCAGGTGGTGAGGTCGTACGAGCAGTACTTC.

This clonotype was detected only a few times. The CDR3 reads CASRWTAAYEQYF. As DNA, the CDR3 is TGTGCCAGCAGATGGACAGCTGCCTACGAGCAGTACTTC. This chain connects TRBV11-3 to TRBJ2-7, with TRBD1 as a possible D gene (6 bases). Germline CDR1 reads SGHNT; CDR2 reads YENEEA. Trimming left V 6 bases short and J 2 bases short, with 11 bases between. This CDR3 spans 13 amino acids. Supplemented by reference TRBV11-3 and TRBJ2-7, the full variable domain reads EAGVVQSPRYKIIEKKQPVAFWCNPISGHNTLYWYLQNLGQGPELLIRYENEEAVDDSQLPKDRFSAERLKGVDSTLKIQPAELGDSAVYLCASRWTAAYEQYFGPGTRLTVT.

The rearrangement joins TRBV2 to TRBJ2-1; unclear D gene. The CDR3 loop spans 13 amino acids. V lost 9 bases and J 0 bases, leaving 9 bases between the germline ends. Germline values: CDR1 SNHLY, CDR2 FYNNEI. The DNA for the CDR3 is TGTGCCAGTGGGTCTATCTCCTACAATGAGCAGTTCTTC. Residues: CASGSISYNEQFF.

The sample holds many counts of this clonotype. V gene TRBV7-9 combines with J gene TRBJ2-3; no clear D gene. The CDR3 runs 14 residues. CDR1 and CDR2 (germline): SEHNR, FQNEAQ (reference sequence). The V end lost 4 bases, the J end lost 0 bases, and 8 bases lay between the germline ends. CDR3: CASSSRGSTDTQYF. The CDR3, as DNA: TGTGCCAGCAGCTCACGCGGCAGCACAGATACGCAGTATTTT. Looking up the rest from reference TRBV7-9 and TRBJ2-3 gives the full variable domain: DTGVSQNPRHKITKRGQNVTFRCDPISEHNRLYWYRQTLGQGPEFLTYFQNEAQLEKSRLLSDRFSAERPKGSFSTLEIQRTEQGDSAMYLCASSSRGSTDTQYFGPGTRLTVL.

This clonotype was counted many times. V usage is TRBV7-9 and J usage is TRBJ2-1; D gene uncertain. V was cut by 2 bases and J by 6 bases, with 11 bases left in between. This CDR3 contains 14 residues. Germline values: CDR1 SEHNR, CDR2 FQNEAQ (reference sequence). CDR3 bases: TGTGCCAGCAGCTTATCTTTAACTTCCAATGAGCAGTTCTTC. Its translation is CASSLSLTSNEQFF.

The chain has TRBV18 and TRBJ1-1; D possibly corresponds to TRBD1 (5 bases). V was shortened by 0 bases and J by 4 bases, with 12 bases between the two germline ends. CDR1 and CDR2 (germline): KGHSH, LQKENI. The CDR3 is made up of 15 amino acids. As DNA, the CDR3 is TGTGCCAGCTCACCACCGGGGCCATTCAGCACTGAAGCTTTCTTT. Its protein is CASSPPGPFSTEAFF.

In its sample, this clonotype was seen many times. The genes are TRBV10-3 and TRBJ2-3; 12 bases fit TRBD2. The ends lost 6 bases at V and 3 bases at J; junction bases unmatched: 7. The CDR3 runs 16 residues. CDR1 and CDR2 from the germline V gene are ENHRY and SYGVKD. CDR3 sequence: CAIRSGTSGFTDTQYF. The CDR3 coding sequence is TGTGCCATCAGGTCCGGGACTAGCGGGTTTACAGATACGCAGTATTTT.

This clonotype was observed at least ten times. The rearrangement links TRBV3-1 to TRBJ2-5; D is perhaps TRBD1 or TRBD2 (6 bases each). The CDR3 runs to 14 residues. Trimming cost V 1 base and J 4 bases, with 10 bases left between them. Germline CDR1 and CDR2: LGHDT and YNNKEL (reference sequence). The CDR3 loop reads CASSQVGGRETQYF. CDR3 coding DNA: TGTGCCAGCAGCCAAGTGGGGGGCCGAGAGACCCAGTACTTC.

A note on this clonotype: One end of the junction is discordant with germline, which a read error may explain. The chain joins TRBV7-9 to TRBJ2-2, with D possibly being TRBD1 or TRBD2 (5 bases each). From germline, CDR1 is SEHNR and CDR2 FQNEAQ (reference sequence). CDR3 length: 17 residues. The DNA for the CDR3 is TGTGCCTGCAGCGCCGGGACCCCCGGGTCGGACACCGGGGAGCTGTTTTTT. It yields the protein CACSAGTPGSDTGELFF.

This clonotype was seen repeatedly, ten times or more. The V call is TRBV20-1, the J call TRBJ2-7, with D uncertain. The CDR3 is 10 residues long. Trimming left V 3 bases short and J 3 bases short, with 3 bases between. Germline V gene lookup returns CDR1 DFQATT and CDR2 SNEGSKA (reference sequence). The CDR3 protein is CSARGYEQYF. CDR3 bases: TGCAGTGCTAGGGGCTACGAGCAGTACTTC.

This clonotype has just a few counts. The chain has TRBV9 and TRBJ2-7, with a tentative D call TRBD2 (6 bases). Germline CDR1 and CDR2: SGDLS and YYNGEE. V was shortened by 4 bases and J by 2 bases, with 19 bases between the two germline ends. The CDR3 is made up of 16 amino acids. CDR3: CASSSTGAGPPYEQYF. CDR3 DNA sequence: TGTGCCAGCAGCTCGACCGGAGCGGGTCCCCCCTACGAGCAGTACTTC.

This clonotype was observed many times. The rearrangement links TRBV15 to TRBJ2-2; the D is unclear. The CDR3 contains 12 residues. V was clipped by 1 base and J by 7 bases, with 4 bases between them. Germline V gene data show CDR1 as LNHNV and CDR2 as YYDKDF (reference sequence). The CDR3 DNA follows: TGTGCCACCAGCAGAGGAAACGGGGAGCTGTTTTTT. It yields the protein CATSRGNGELFF.

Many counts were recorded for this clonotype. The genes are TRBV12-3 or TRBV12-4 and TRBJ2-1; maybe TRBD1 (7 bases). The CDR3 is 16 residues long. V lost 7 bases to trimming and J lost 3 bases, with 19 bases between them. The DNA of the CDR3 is TGTGCCAGCACCAGGAGGGGGCAGGGGTACTACAATGAGCAGTTCTTC. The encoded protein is CASTRRGQGYYNEQFF.

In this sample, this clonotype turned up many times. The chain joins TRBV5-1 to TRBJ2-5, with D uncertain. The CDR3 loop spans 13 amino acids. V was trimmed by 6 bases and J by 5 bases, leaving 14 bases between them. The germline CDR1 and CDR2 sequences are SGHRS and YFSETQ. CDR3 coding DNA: TGCGCCAGCATCCTGACATTGGGGGAGACCCAGTACTTC. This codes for CASILTLGETQYF.

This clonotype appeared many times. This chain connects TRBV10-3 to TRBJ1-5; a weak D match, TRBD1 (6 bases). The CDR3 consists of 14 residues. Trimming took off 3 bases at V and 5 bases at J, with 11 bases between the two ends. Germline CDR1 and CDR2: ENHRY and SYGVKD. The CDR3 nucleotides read TGTGCCATCAGTGACTACAGGGTTGATCAGCCCCAGCATTTT. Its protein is CAISDYRVDQPQHF.

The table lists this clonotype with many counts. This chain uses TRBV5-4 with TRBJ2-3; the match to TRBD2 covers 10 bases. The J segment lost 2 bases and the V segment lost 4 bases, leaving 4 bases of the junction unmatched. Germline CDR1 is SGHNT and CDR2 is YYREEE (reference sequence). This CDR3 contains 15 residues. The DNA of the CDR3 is TGTGCCAGCAGCCGTCTAGCGGGAGCCACAGATACGCAGTATTTT. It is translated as CASSRLAGATDTQYF. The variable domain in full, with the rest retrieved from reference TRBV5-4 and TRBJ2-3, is ETGVTQSPTHLIKTRGQQVTLRCSSQSGHNTVSWYQQALGQGPQFIFQYYREEENGRGNFPPRFSGLQFPNYSSELNVNALELDDSALYLCASSRLAGATDTQYFGPGTRLTVL.

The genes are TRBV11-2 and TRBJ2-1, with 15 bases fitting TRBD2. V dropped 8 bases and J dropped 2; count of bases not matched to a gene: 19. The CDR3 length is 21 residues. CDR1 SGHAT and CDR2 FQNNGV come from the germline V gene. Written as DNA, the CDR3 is TGTGCCAGCTCATTGCGGTTGGGACTAGCGGGAGGCCCTATAACCTACAATGAGCAGTTCTTC. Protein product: CASSLRLGLAGGPITYNEQFF.

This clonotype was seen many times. Here the CDR3 reads CASRISPGLGEQFF. The DNA for the CDR3 is TGTGCCAGCAGAATCTCTCCGGGACTAGGCGAGCAGTTCTTC. V gene TRBV27 combines with J gene TRBJ2-1; 8 nucleotides agree with TRBD2. This CDR3 has 14 amino acids. CDR1 is MNHEY, CDR2 SMNVEV, per germline (reference sequence). Losses at the gene ends were 6 bases for V and 10 bases for J; bases not matched to a gene: 11.

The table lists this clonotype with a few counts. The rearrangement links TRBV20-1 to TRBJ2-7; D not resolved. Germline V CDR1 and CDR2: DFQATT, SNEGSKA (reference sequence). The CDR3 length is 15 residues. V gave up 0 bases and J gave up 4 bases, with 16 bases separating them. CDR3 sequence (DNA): TGCAGTGCTAGAGATAGACCAGGTCAACTGTACGAGCAGTACTTC. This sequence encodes CSARDRPGQLYEQYF.

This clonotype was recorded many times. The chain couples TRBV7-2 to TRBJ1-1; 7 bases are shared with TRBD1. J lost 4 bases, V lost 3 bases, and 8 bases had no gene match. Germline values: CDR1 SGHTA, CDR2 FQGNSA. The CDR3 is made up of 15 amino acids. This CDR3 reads CASSLTTGTVTEAFF. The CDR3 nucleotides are TGTGCCAGCAGCTTGACGACAGGGACCGTCACTGAAGCTTTCTTT.

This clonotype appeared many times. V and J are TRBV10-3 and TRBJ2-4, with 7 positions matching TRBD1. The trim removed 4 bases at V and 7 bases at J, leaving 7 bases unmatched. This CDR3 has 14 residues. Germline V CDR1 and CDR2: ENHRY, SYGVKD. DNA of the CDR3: TGTGCCATCAGTGCGGAGACAGGGCTCAACATTCAGTACTTC. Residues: CAISAETGLNIQYF.

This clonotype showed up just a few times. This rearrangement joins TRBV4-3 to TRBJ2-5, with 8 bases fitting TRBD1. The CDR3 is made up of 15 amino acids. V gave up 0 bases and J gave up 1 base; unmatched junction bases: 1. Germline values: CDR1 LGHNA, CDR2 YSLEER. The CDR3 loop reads CASSQDGQGQETQYF. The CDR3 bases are TGCGCCAGCAGCCAAGACGGACAGGGCCAAGAGACCCAGTACTTC.

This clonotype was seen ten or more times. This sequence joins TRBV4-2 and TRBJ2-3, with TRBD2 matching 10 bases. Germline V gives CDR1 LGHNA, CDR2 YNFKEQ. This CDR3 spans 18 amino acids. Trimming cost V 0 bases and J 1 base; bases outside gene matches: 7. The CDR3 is CASSQEGGSGGGTDTQYF. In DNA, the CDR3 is TGTGCCAGCAGCCAAGAAGGGGGGAGCGGGGGGGGCACAGATACGCAGTATTTT.